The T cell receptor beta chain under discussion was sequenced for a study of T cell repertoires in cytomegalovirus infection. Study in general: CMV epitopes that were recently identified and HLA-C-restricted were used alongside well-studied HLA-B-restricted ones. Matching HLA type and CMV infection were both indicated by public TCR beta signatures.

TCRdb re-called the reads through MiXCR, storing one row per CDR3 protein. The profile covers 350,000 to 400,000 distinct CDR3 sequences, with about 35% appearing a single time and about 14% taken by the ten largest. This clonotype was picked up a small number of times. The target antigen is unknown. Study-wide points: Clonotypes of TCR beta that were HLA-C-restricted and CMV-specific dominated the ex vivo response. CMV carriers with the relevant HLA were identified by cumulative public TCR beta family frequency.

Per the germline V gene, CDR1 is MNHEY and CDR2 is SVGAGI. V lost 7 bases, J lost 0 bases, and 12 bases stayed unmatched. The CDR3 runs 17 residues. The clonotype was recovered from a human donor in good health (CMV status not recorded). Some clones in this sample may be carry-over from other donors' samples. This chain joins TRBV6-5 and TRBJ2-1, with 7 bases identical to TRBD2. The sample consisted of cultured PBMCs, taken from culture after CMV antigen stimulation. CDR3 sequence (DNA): TGTGCCAGCACCCCCCCTTCCGGGAGGAGCTCCTACAATGAGCAGTTCTTC. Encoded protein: CASTPPSGRSSYNEQFF.